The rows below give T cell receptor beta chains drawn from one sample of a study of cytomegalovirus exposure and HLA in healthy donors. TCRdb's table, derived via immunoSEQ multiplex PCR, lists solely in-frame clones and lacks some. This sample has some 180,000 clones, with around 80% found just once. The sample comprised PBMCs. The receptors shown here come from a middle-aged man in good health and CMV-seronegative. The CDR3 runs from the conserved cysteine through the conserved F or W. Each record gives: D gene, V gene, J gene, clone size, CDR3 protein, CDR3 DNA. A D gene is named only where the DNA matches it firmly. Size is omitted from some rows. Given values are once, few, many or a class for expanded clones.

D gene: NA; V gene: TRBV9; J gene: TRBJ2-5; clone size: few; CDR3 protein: CASSGKQGPQETQYF; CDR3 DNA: TGTGCCAGCAGCGGGAAGCAGGGGCCCCAAGAGACCCAGTACTTC
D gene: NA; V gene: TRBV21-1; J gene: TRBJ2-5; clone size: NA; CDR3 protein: CAGWGAQGGETQYF; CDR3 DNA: TGTGCCGGCTGGGGGGCGCAGGGGGGAGAGACCCAGTACTTC
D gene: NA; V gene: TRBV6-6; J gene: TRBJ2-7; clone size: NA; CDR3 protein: CASSLANVNEQYF; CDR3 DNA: TGTGCCAGCAGTTTAGCGAACGTTAACGAGCAGTACTTC
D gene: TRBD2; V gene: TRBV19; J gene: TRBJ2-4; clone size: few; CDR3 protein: CASSVAGVSNIQYF; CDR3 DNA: TGTGCCAGTAGTGTAGCGGGAGTTTCAAACATTCAGTACTTC
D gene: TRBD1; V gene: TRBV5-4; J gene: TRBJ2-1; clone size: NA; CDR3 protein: CASSLRTGTGNEQFF; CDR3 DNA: TGTGCCAGCAGCCTAAGGACAGGCACAGGCAATGAGCAGTTCTTC
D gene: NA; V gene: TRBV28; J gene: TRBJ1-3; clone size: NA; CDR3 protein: CASSLIDSVSGNTIYF; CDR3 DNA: TGTGCCAGCAGTTTAATCGACAGCGTCTCTGGAAACACCATATATTTT
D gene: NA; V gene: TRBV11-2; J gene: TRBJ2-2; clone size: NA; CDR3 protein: CASSFEAGELFF; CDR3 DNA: TGTGCCAGCAGCTTTGAGGCCGGGGAGCTGTTTTTT
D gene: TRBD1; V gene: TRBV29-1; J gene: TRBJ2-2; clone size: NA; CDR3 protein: CSVEKTGSGELFF; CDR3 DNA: TGCAGCGTTGAAAAGACAGGGTCCGGGGAGCTGTTTTTT
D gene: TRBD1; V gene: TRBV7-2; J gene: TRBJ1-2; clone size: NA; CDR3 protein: CASSVTGTGGSGYTF; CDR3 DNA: TGTGCCAGCAGCGTTACCGGGACAGGGGGCTCTGGCTACACCTTC
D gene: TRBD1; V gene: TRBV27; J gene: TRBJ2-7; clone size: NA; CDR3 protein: CASMRGQGRIYEQYF; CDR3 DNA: TGTGCCAGCATGCGTGGACAGGGCCGGATCTACGAGCAGTACTTC
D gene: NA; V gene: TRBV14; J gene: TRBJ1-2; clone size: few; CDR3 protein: CASSQEYIPNYGYTF; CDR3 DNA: TGTGCCAGCAGCCAAGAGTACATACCAAACTATGGCTACACCTTC
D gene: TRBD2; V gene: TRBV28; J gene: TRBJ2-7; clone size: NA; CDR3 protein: CASRGGLAGSLYF; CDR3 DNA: TGTGCCAGCAGGGGGGGACTAGCGGGGAGCTTGTACTTC
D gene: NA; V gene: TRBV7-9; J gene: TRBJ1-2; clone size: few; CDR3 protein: CASSQGLLPGDYGYTF; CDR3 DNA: TGTGCCAGCAGCCAGGGACTGCTCCCCGGGGACTATGGCTACACCTTC
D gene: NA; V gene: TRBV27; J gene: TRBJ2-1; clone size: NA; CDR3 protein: CASSFVAEYYNEQFF; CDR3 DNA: TGTGCCAGCAGTTTTGTAGCGGAGTACTACAATGAGCAGTTCTTC
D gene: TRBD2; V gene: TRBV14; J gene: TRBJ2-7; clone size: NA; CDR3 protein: CASSQDGLTSAGQYF; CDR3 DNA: TGTGCCAGCAGCCAAGATGGGCTAACTAGCGCGGGGCAGTACTTC
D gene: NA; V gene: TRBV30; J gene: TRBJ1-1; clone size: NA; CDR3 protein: CAWTGLAEAFF; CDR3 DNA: TGTGCCTGGACCGGGTTGGCTGAAGCTTTCTTT
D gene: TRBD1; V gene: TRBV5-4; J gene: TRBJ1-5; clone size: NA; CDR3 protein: CASSPGTDSNQPQHF; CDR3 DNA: TGTGCCAGCAGCCCAGGGACAGATAGCAATCAGCCCCAGCATTTT
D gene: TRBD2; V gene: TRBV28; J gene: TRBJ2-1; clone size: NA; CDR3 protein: CASSSAGGLYNEQFF; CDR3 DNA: TGTGCCAGCAGTTCCGCGGGGGGGCTCTACAATGAGCAGTTCTTC
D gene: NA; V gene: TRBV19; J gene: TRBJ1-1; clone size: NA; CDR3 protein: CASSNRGNTEAFF; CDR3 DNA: TGTGCCAGTAGTAATCGGGGGAACACTGAAGCTTTCTTT
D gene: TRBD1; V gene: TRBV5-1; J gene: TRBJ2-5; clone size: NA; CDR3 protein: CASSSDPGGETQYF; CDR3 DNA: TGCGCCAGCAGCTCAGACCCAGGGGGCGAGACCCAGTACTTC
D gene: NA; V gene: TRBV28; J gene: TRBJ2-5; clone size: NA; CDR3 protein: CASSSLRTSQETQYF; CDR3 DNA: TGTGCCAGCAGTTCCCTTAGAACTAGCCAAGAGACCCAGTACTTC
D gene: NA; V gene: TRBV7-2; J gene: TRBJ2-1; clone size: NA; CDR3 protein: CASSLEAVGGGGDEQFF; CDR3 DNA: TGTGCCAGCAGCTTAGAAGCTGTGGGCGGGGGCGGGGATGAGCAGTTCTTC
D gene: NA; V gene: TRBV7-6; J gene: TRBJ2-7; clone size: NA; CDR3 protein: CASSPVPTSYEQYF; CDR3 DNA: TGTGCCAGCAGCCCGGTTCCGACTTCCTACGAGCAGTACTTC